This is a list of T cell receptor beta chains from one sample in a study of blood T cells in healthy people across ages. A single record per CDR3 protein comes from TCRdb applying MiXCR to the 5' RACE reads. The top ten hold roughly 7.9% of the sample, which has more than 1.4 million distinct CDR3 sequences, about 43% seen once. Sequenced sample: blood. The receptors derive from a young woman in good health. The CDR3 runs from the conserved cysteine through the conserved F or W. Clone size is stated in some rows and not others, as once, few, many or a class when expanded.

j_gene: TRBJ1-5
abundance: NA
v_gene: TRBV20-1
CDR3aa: CSASISTGPKQPQHF

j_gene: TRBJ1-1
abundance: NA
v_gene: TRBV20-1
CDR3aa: CSAYRGLGTEAFF

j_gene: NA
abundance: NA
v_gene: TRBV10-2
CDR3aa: CASSLRGDGTYEQYF

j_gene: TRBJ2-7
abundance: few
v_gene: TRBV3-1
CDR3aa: CASSRSGGGPREQYF

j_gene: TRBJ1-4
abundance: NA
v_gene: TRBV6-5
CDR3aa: CASSGGVREKLFF

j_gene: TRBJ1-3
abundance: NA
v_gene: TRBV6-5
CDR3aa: CASSYSPDSGNTIYF

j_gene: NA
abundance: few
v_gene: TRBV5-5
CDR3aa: CASSGGPKETQYF

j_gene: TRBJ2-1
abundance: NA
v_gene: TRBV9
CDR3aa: CASSVDSEWANEQFF

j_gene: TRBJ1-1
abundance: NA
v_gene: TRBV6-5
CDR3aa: CASRVHTEAFF

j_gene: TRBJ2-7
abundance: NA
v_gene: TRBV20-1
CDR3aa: CSASNPGTPYEQYF

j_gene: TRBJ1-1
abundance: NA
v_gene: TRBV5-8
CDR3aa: CASSFAESMNTEAFF

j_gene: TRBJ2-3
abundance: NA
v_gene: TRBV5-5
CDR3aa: CASSLRAQGAGDTQYF

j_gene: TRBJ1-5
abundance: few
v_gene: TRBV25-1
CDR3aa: CASSGGLTGGSQPQHF

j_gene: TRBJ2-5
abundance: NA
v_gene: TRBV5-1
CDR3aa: CASTLLGQGAETQYF

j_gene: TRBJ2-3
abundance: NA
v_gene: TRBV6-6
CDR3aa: CAGRLGGVDTQYF

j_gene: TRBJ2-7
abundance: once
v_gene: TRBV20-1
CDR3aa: CSASRQGRYEQYF

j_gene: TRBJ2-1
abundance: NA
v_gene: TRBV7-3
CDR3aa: CASSSEWDRGYNEQFF

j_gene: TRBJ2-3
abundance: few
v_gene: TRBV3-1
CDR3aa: CASSHEAGAGTDTQYF

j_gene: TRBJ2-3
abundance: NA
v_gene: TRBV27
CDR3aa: CASSPERVWDTQYF

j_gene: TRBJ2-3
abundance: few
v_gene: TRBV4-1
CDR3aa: CASSPTGGAADTQYF

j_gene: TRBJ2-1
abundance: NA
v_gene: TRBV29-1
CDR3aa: CSVEGLAGVPTYNEQFF

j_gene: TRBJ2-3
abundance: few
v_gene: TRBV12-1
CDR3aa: CARDCTDTQYF

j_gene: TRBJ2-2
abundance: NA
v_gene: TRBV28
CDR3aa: CASVPIARGTGELFF

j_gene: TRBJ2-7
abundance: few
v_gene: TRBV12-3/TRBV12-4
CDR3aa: CANSNGLAGVGEQYF

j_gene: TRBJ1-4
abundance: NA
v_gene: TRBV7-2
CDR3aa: CASSGRTGEGEKLFF

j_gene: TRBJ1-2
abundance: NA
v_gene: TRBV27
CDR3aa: CASSLLPTRPYGYTF

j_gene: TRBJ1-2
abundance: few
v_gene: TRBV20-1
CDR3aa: CSASGESANGYTF

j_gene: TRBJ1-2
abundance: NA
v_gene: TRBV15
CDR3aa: CATSEGQVIYLYGYTF

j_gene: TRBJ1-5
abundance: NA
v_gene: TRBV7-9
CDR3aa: CASSLLGGVQPQHF

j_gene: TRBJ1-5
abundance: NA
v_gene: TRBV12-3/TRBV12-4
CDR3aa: CASSLWQGGNQPQHF

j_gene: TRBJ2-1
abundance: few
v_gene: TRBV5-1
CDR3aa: CASSDGLIKHNEQFF

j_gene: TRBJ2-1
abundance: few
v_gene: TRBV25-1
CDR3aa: CASSGNRVTYNEQFF

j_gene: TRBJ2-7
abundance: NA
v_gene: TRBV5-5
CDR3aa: CASSLAVQKEYEQYF

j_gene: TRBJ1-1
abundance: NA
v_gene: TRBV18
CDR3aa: CASSPINTPAPGVILQAFF

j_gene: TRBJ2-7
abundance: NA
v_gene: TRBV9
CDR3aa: CASSPAATSYEQYF

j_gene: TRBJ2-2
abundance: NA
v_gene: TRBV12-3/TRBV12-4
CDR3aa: CAGSLNWGRATGELFF

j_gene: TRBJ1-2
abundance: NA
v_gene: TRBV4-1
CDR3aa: CASSQNPEGYTF

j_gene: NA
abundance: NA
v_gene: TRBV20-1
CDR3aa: CSAKQETSYLGGETQYF

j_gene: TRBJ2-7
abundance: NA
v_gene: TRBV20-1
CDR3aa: CSALPGSGAGASYEQYF

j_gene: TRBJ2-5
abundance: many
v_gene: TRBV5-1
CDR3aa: CASSLLAGETQYF

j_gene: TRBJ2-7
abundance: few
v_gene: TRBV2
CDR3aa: CASSEGVGTYEQYF

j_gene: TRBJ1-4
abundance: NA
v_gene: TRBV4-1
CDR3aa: CASSQDQTGGAYEKLFF

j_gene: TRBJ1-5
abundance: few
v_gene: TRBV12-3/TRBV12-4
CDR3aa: CASSPHFSQPQHF

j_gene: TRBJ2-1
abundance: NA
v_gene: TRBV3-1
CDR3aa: CASSQAWASVNEQFF

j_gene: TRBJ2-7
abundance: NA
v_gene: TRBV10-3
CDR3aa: CAISTSGRATNEQYF

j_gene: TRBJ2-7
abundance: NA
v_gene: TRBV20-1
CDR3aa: CSASQASGSSYEQYF

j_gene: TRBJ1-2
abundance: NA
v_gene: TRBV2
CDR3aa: CASSERDGYTF

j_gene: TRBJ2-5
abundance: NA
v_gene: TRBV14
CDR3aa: CASSQGYETQYF

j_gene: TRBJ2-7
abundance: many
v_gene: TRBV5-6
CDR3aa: CASSSGQVYYEQYF

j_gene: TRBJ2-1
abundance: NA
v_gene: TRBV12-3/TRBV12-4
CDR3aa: CASSLGQGARWEQFF

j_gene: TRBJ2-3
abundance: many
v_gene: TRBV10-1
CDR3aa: CASSDLRDTQYF

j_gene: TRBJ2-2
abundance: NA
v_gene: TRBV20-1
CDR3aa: CSAGDRVNTGELFF

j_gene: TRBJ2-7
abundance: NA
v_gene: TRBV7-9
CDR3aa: CASGTSGTPPSYEQYF

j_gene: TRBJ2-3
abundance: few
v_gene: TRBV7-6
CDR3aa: CASSPGARADTQYF

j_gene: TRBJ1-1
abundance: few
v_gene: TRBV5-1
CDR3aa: CASSSGGLSTEAFF

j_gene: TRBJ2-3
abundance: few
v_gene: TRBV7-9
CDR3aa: CASSYAMGRSTDTQYF

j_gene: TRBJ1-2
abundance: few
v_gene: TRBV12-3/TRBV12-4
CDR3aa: CANRGDPSYGYTF

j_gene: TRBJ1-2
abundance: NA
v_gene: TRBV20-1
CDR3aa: CSAPTGGIANYGYTF